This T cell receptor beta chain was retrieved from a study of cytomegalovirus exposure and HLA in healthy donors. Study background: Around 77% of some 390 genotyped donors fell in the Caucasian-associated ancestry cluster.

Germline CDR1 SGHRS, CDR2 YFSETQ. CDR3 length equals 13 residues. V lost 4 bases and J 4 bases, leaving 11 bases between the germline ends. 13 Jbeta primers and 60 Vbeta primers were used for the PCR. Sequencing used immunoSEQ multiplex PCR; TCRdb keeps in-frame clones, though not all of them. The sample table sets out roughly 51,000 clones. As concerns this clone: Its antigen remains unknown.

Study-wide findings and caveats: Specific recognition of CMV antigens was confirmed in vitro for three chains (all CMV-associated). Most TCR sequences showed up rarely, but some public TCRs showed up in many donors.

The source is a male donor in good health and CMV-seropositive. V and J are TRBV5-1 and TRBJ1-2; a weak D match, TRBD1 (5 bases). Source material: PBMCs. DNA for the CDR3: TGCGCCAGCAGCGCCGGCGACAGCTATGGCTACACCTTC. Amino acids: CASSAGDSYGYTF.